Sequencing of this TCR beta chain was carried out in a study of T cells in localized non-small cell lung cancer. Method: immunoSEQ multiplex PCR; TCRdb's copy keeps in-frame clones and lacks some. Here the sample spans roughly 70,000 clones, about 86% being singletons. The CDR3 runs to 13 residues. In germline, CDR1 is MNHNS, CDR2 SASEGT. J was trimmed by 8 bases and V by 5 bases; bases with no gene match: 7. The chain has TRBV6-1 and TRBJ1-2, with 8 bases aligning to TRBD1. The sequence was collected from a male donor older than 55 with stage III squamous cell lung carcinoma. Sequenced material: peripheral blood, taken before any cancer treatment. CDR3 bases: TGTGCCAGCAGTCAAGGACAGGGCAGGGGCTACACCTTC. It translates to CASSQGQGRGYTF.